Shown below are 18 T cell receptor beta chains from a single sample sequenced in a study of blood T cell repertoires in COVID-19. Method: immunoSEQ multiplex PCR; TCRdb's copy keeps in-frame clones and lacks some. This table has about 230,000 clones, around 90% appearing once. The sample was PBMCs or T cells enriched from blood (not recorded which). The receptors stem from a man in his thirties or forties who had recovered from COVID-19.

The V and J genes are TRBV24-1 and TRBJ2-3, with 16 positions matching TRBD2. CDR3 length: 18 amino acids. V trimming: 6 bases; J trimming: 1 base; junction bases outside the gene matches: 6. The germline V gene encodes CDR1 KGHDR and CDR2 SFDVKD. The CDR3: CATSLPGLAGGGTDTQYF. CDR3 coding DNA: TGTGCCACCAGTCTCCCGGGACTAGCGGGAGGGGGCACAGATACGCAGTATTTT.

CDR3 sequence: CAILRGMGLGETQYF. CDR3 DNA sequence: TGCGCCATCCTTCGTGGTATGGGCTTAGGAGAGACCCAGTACTTC. The chain is built from TRBV5-1 and TRBJ2-5; D is ambiguous. From germline, CDR1 is SGHRS and CDR2 YFSETQ. V dropped 9 bases and J dropped 4 bases, with 22 bases sitting between them. The CDR3 covers 15 residues.

The chain carries TRBV2 and TRBJ2-7; 7 positions match TRBD1. CDR3 size: 14 residues. Germline lookup yields CDR1 SNHLY and CDR2 FYNNEI. Trimming took 6 bases from V and 7 from J; bases not matched to a gene: 12. Here the CDR3 reads CASRELYRGQEQYF. The CDR3 DNA reads as TGTGCCAGCAGGGAACTGTACAGGGGCCAGGAGCAGTACTTC.

The V call is TRBV6-5, the J call TRBJ1-5; maybe TRBD1 (6 bases). CDR1 and CDR2 from the germline V gene are MNHEY and SVGAGI. The CDR3 is 14 residues long. Deletions cut 8 bases from V and 7 bases from J, with 18 bases between. The CDR3 region has the DNA TGTGCCAGCTCCTCTGAACAGGGTTTCCAGCCCCAGCATTTT. It specifies CASSSEQGFQPQHF.

This clone was recorded a few times. The CDR3, as DNA: TGCGCCAGCAGCCCGGACAGGGAGGTTTACGAGCAGTACTTC. Protein sequence: CASSPDREVYEQYF. The chain is built from TRBV5-1 and TRBJ2-7, with 8 bases aligning to TRBD1. The V gene's germline CDR1 is SGHRS and CDR2 YFSETQ. Trimming took 4 bases from V and 4 from J; bases not matched to a gene: 7. The CDR3 totals 14 residues. Full variable domain (rest looked up from reference TRBV5-1 and TRBJ2-7): KAGVTQTPRYLIKTRGQQVTLSCSPISGHRSVSWYQQTPGQGLQFLFEYFSETQRNKGNFPGRFSGRQFSNSRSEMNVSTLELGDSALYLCASSPDREVYEQYFGPGTRLTVT.

This clone was found once. J is TRBJ2-7 and V is TRBV18, with TRBD2 as a possible D gene (5 bases). V was cut by 1 base and J by 0 bases, with 13 bases left in between. Germline CDR1 reads KGHSH; CDR2 reads LQKENI. This CDR3 spans 16 amino acids. The CDR3 sequence: CASSPLRVSSSYEQYF. The CDR3 nucleotides read TGTGCCAGCTCACCACTGAGGGTTTCCTCCTCCTACGAGCAGTACTTC.

The CDR3 protein is CASSLVRGQPQHF. DNA for the CDR3: TGTGCCAGCAGCTTAGTGCGCGGGCAGCCCCAGCATTTT. The rearrangement joins TRBV7-6 to TRBJ1-5; D gene unclear. V was shortened by 1 base and J by 7 bases, with 8 bases between the two germline ends. The CDR3 is 13 residues long. From germline, CDR1 is SGHVS and CDR2 FNYEAQ. Combining the CDR3 with reference TRBV7-6 and TRBJ1-5 gives the whole variable domain GAGVSQSPRYKVTKRGQDVALRCDPISGHVSLYWYRQALGQGPEFLTYFNYEAQQDKSGLPNDRFSAERPEGSISTLTIQRTEQRDSAMYRCASSLVRGQPQHFGDGTRLSIL.

The chain joins TRBV7-2 to TRBJ1-5; no clear D. Germline CDR1 reads SGHTA; CDR2 reads FQGNSA. This CDR3 contains 13 residues. Trimming cost V 1 base and J 4 bases, with 5 bases left between them. The CDR3 nucleotides read TGTGCCAGCAGCTTAGTGGCTAATCAGCCCCAGCATTTT. It codes for CASSLVANQPQHF. The full variable domain, in which reference TRBV7-2 and TRBJ1-5 provide the parts outside the CDR3, is GAGVSQSPSNKVTEKGKDVELRCDPISGHTALYWYRQSLGQGLEFLIYFQGNSAPDKSGLPSDRFSAERTGGSVSTLTIQRTQQEDSAVYLCASSLVANQPQHFGDGTRLSIL.

The chain joins TRBV11-2 to TRBJ2-7, with a tentative D call TRBD2 (6 bases). The germline V gene has CDR1 SGHAT and CDR2 FQNNGV. This CDR3 contains 13 residues. V lost 3 bases, J lost 2 bases, and 8 bases lay in between. CDR3 nucleotide sequence: TGTGCCAGCAGCTTCCGCGGGACCTACGAGCAGTACTTC. It encodes CASSFRGTYEQYF.

CDR3 coding DNA: TGTGCCAGTAGTAGGTGGGGCTATCAGCCCCAGCATTTT. This encodes CASSRWGYQPQHF. The chain employs TRBV19 and TRBJ1-5; a possible D gene is TRBD1 (5 bases). From germline, CDR1 is LNHDA and CDR2 SQIVND (reference sequence). This CDR3 region has 13 residues. Trimming took 4 bases from V and 5 from J, leaving 9 bases between them.

Details on this clone: An end of the junction does not agree with germline; a read error may underlie this. This chain joins TRBV7-7 and TRBJ2-1; the match to TRBD2 covers 8 bases. Germline V gives CDR1 SSHAT, CDR2 FNYEAQ (reference sequence). The CDR3 runs 17 residues. The CDR3 DNA sequence: TGTGCTAGCAGCCCCCGGGGAGCGGGGGCCCGCTACAATGAGCAGTTCTTC. This encodes CASSPRGAGARYNEQFF.

This clone was seen a single time. The chain couples TRBV5-4 to TRBJ1-1, with D tentatively TRBD1 (5 bases). V lost 4 bases and J lost 0, with 10 bases in between. CDR1 and CDR2 from the germline V gene are SGHNT and YYREEE (reference sequence). This CDR3 contains 14 residues. The CDR3 here is CASSAGLLNTEAFF. CDR3 DNA sequence: TGTGCCAGCAGCGCGGGACTTTTGAACACTGAAGCTTTCTTT.

This clone has a single count. The chain uses TRBV29-1 and TRBJ2-7, with D perhaps matching TRBD1 (6 bases). V shed 0 bases and J shed 3 bases, with 9 bases lying between them. The CDR3 consists of 13 residues. Germline CDR1 SQVTM, CDR2 ANQGSEA. CDR3 residues: CSVEDQTGYEQYF. As DNA, the CDR3 is TGCAGCGTTGAAGATCAGACAGGCTACGAGCAGTACTTC.

The chain is built from TRBV13 and TRBJ2-1, with 9 positions matching TRBD2. V shed 5 bases and J 4 bases; nucleotides not matched to a gene: 6. In germline, CDR1 is PRHDT, CDR2 FYEKMQ (reference sequence). CDR3 length equals 15 residues. The CDR3 region is CASSPAGGLYNEQFF. CDR3 nucleotide sequence: TGTGCCAGCAGCCCAGCGGGAGGTCTTTACAATGAGCAGTTCTTC.

This chain uses TRBV30 with TRBJ2-7, with 7 bases lining up with TRBD1. The germline V gene encodes CDR1 GTSNPN and CDR2 SVGIG (reference sequence). The ends lost 2 bases at V and 7 bases at J; junction bases unmatched: 8. The CDR3 spans 13 residues. The CDR3 DNA is TGTGCCTGGAGTTCCGGGACAGTGAGGGAGCAGTACTTC. Protein product: CAWSSGTVREQYF.

This chain links TRBV6-2 or TRBV6-3 with TRBJ2-7; 12 nucleotides match TRBD2. V shed 4 bases, J shed 1 base, and the junction held 2 bases outside the gene matches. Germline CDR1 and CDR2: MNHEY and SVGEGT. The CDR3 extends over 15 amino acids. CDR3 in DNA: TGTGCCAGCAGTTCCACTAGCGGGGGGTCCTACGAGCAGTACTTC. This translates into CASSSTSGGSYEQYF.

The chain is built from TRBV5-1 and TRBJ2-1, with 12 bases fitting TRBD1. The trim removed 2 bases at V and 8 bases at J, leaving 11 bases unmatched. The length of the CDR3 is 17 residues. Germline values: CDR1 SGHRS, CDR2 YFSETQ. CDR3 nucleotides: TGCGCCAGCAGCTTCCTCGCCGGGACAGGGGGCTTATATGAGCAGTTCTTC. Its translation is CASSFLAGTGGLYEQFF.

This chain uses TRBV4-1 with TRBJ1-1; possible D gene TRBD1, 5 bases. Germline CDR1 reads MGHRA; CDR2 reads YSYEKL. This CDR3 comprises 16 residues. V was shortened by 2 bases and J by 2 bases, with 15 bases between the two germline ends. CDR3 nucleotides: TGCGCCAGCAGCCAATTTGGACACTCATCAAACACTGAAGCTTTCTTT. Translation: CASSQFGHSSNTEAFF.